Listed here are 6 T cell receptor beta chains from one sample, sequenced in a study of blood T cells in healthy people across ages. PCR was performed a second time for roughly 7 to 12 cycles using a sample-barcoded 5' primer and a J-beta primer mix. TCRdb ran MiXCR on the 5' RACE reads and lists one entry per CDR3 protein. The data show about 780,000 distinct CDR3 sequences, 35% to 50% seen once. Input material: blood. These TCRs come from a man aged 80 or over in good health.

This clonotype was seen only a few times. The rearrangement joins TRBV5-1 to TRBJ1-1; D is unresolved. CDR1 and CDR2 (germline): SGHRS, YFSETQ. The germline V and J ends were trimmed by 7 bases and 3 bases, with 10 bases remaining between them. The CDR3 is 12 amino acids. This CDR3 reads CASRSGDTEAFF. DNA of the CDR3: TGCGCCAGCCGTTCCGGGGACACTGAAGCTTTCTTT.

This chain connects TRBV7-3 to TRBJ2-5; a weak D match, TRBD1 (5 bases). Judging by the DNA end, TRBJ2-1 fits better; the J call may be wrong. Germline CDR1 SGHTA, CDR2 FQGTGA. CDR3 length equals 15 residues. For the CDR3, the DNA is TGTGCCAGCAGCTTAACAGGGGCGAAGGATAGGACCCAGTTCTTC. It yields the protein CASSLTGAKDRTQFF.

This chain connects TRBV12-3 or TRBV12-4 to TRBJ1-4; TRBD1 agrees at 8 bases. V lost 7 bases, J lost 8 bases, and 12 bases stayed unmatched. The length of the CDR3 is 15 residues. As DNA, the CDR3 is TGTGCCAGCACTTGGGGCACAGGGGGAGGGGAAAAACTGTTTTTT. Protein product: CASTWGTGGGEKLFF.

This rearrangement joins TRBV29-1 to TRBJ2-1; D unresolved. V lost 6 bases to trimming and J lost 10 bases, with 19 bases between them. The germline CDR1 and CDR2 sequences are SQVTM and ANQGSEA. The CDR3 has 13 amino acids. CDR3 nucleotide sequence: TGCAGCGTGTCGGCACTACAGACCTACGAGCAGTTCTTC. This sequence encodes CSVSALQTYEQFF.

This clonotype has at least ten counts. This chain joins TRBV3-1 and TRBJ2-3, with a possible D match to TRBD1 (6 bases). Germline V gene sequence: CDR1 LGHDT, CDR2 YNNKEL (reference sequence). This CDR3 is 12 amino acids long. The V end lost 1 base, the J end lost 9 bases, and 8 bases lay between the germline ends. This CDR3 reads CASSQGDTTQYF. As DNA, the CDR3 is TGTGCCAGCAGCCAAGGGGACACCACGCAGTATTTT.

The genes are TRBV18 and TRBJ2-7; 9 bases align to TRBD1. Germline trimming cut 6 bases from V and 5 bases from J; bases unmatched to any gene: 5. The CDR3 consists of 13 residues. From germline, CDR1 is KGHSH and CDR2 LQKENI. CDR3 nucleotides: TGTGCCAGCTCGGTACAGGGGGCCCACGAGCAGTACTTC. Its translation is CASSVQGAHEQYF.